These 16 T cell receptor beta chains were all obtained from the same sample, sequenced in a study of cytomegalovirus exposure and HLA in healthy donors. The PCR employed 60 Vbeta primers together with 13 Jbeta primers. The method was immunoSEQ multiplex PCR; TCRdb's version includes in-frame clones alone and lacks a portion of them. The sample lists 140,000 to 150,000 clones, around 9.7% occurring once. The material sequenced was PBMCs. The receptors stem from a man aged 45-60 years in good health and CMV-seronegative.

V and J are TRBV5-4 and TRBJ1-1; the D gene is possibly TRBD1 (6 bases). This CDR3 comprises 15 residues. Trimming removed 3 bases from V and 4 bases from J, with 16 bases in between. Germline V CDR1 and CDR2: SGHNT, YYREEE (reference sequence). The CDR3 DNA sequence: TGTGCCAGCAGCTCGCAACAGGGTGGGGCCACTGAAGCTTTCTTT. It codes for CASSSQQGGATEAFF.

CDR3 loop: CASSEGTGVDTQYF. DNA for the CDR3: TGTGCCAGCAGTGAGGGGACAGGGGTAGATACGCAGTATTTT. The chain has TRBV2 and TRBJ2-3; 10 bases line up with TRBD1. Germline V CDR1 and CDR2: SNHLY, FYNNEI. This CDR3 spans 14 amino acids. Trimming took 3 bases from V and 5 from J; bases not matched to a gene: 2.

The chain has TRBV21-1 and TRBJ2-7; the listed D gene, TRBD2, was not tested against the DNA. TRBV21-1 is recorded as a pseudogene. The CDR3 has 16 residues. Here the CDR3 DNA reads TGTGCCAGCAGCAAAGCGACCCTCCGGGTTGACTACGAGCAGTACTTC. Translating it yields CASSKATLRVDYEQYF.

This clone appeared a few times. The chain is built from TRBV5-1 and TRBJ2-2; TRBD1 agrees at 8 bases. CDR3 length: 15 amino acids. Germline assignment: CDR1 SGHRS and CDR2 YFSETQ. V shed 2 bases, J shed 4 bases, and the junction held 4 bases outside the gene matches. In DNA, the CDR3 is TGCGCCAGCAGCTTTGTCCAGGGGGCCACCGGGGAGCTGTTTTTT. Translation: CASSFVQGATGELFF.

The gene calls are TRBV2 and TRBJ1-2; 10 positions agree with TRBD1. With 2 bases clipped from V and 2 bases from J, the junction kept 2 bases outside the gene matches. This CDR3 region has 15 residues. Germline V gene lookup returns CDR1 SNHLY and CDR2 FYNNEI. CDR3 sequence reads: CASSEQGQGNYGYTF. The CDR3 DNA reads TGTGCCAGCAGTGAACAGGGACAGGGGAACTATGGCTACACCTTC. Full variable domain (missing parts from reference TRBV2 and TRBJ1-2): EPEVTQTPSHQVTQMGQEVILRCVPISNHLYFYWYRQILGQKVEFLVSFYNNEISEKSEIFDDQFSVERPDGSNFTLKIRSTKLEDSAMYFCASSEQGQGNYGYTFGSGTRLTVV.

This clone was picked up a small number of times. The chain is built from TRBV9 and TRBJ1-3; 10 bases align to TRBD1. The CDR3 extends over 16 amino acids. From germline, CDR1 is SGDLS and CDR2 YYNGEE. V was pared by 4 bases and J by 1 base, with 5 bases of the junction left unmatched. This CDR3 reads CASSPRTGGSGNTIYF. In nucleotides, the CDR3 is TGTGCCAGCAGCCCGCGGACAGGGGGATCTGGAAACACCATATATTTT.

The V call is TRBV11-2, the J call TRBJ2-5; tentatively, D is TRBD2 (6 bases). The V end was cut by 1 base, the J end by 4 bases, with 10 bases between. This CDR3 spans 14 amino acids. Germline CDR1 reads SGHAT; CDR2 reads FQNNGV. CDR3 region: CASSLGVGGETQYF. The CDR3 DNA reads TGTGCCAGCAGCTTAGGGGTGGGGGGAGAGACCCAGTACTTC.

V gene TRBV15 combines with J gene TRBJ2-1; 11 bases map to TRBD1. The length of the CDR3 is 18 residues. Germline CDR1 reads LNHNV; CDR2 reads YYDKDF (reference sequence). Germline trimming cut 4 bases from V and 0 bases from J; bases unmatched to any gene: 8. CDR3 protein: CATSTDRGLLSSYNEQFF. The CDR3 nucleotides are TGTGCCACCAGCACGGACAGGGGGCTTCTGAGCTCCTACAATGAGCAGTTCTTC.

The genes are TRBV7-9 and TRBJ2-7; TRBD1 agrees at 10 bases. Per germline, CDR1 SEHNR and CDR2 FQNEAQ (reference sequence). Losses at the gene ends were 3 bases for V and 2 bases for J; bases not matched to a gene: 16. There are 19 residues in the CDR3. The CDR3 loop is CASSLVRDRGRRTPYEQYF. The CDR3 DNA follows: TGTGCCAGCAGCTTGGTAAGGGACAGGGGTCGCCGTACACCCTACGAGCAGTACTTC.

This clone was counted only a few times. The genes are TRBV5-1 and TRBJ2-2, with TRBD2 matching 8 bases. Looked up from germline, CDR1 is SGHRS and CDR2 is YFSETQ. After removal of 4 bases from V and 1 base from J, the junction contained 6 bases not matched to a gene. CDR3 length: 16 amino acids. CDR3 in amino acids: CASSPGLAQNTGELFF. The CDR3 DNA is TGCGCCAGCAGCCCAGGACTAGCTCAGAACACCGGGGAGCTGTTTTTT.

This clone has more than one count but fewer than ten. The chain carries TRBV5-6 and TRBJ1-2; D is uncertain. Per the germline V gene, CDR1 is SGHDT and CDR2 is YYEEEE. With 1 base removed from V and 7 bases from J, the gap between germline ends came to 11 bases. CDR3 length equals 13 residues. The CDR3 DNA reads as TGTGCCAGCAGCTTGTTTAAGAGCGGTGGCTACACCTTC. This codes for CASSLFKSGGYTF.

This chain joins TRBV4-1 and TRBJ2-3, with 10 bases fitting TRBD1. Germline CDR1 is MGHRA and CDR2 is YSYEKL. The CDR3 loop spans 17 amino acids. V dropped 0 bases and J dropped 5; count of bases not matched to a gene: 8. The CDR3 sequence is CASSQDEIRTGGDTQYF. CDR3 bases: TGCGCCAGCAGCCAAGATGAAATTAGGACAGGGGGAGATACGCAGTATTTT.

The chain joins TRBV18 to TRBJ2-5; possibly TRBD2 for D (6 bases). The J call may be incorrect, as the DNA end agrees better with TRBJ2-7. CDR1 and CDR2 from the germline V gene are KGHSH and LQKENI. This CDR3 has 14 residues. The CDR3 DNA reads TGTGCCAGCTCACCACCGCGGGATACCTACGAGCAGTACTTC. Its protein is CASSPPRDTYEQYF.

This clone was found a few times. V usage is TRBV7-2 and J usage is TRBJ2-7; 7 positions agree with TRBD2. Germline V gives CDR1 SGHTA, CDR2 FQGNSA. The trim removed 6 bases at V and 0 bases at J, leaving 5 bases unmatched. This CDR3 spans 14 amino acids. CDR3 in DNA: TGTGCCAGCAGTGTGGGAGGGTCCTCCTACGAGCAGTACTTC. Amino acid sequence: CASSVGGSSYEQYF.

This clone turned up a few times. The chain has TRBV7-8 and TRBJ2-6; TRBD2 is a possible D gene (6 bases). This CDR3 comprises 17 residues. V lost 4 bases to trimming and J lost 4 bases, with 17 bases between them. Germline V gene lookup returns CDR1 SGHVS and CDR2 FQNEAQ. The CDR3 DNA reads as TGTGCCAGCAGCTCCCCTATAGCGGCTCGGGGGGCCAACGTCCTGACTTTC. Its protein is CASSSPIAARGANVLTF.

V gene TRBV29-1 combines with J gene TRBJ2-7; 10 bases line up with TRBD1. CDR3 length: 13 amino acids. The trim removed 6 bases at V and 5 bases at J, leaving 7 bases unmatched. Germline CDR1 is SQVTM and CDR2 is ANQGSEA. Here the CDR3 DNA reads TGCAGCGTCGAGGAGGGACAGGGGAACGAGCAGTACTTC. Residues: CSVEEGQGNEQYF.